One and the same sample provided the 18 T cell receptor beta chains below, sequenced in a study of CD8 T cells in ankylosing spondylitis. Broader study findings: A motif of 7 to 9 highly homologous TCR beta variants was seen as apparently characteristic of ankylosing spondylitis blood.

One entry per CDR3 protein results from TCRdb running MiXCR on the 5' RACE reads. The sample carries a few hundred thousand distinct CDR3 sequences, roughly an eighth recorded once. Antigen specificity for these receptors is unknown. The specimen sequenced was blood, either unsorted or a sorted T cell fraction (not recorded which). These receptors all come from a male donor with ankylosing spondylitis.

The chain has TRBV20-1 and TRBJ1-1, with D possibly TRBD1 on 6 matching bases. Per germline, CDR1 DFQATT and CDR2 SNEGSKA (reference sequence). CDR3 length: 11 residues. V lost 1 base and J lost 8, with 8 bases in between. CDR3 coding DNA: TGCAGTGCTAGAGGTGACAGGGAAGCTTTCTTT. It is translated as CSARGDREAFF.

The chain couples TRBV20-1 to TRBJ2-1, with D hard to call. Trimming removed 5 bases from V and 1 base from J, with 12 bases in between. The CDR3 totals 14 residues. From germline, CDR1 is DFQATT and CDR2 SNEGSKA (reference sequence). The CDR3 region is CSAEKPASYNEQFF. In DNA, the CDR3 is TGCAGTGCTGAAAAACCGGCGTCCTACAATGAGCAGTTCTTC.

V gene TRBV4-2 combines with J gene TRBJ2-3; a possible D gene is TRBD2 (5 bases). The germline CDR1 and CDR2 sequences are LGHNA and YNFKEQ. This CDR3 spans 16 amino acids. V gave up 0 bases and J gave up 1 base, with 11 bases separating them. The CDR3 coding sequence is TGTGCCAGCAGCCAAGATCTTGGAGCGGGCACAGATACGCAGTATTTT. Encoded protein: CASSQDLGAGTDTQYF.

The V call is TRBV7-2, the J call TRBJ2-1; 13 bases are shared with TRBD2. The V and J ends lost 5 bases and 5 bases, in that order; junction bases with no gene match: 9. Germline V gene sequence: CDR1 SGHTA, CDR2 FQGNSA. This CDR3 contains 17 residues. CDR3 DNA sequence: TGTGCCAGCAGCACCCGACTAGCGGGAGGAAGAAACAATGAGCAGTTCTTC. It is translated as CASSTRLAGGRNNEQFF.

This clonotype has just a few counts. This chain joins TRBV7-8 and TRBJ2-1, with TRBD1 matching 8 bases. Trimming took 2 bases from V and 6 from J; bases not matched to a gene: 12. This CDR3 spans 17 amino acids. CDR1 and CDR2 (germline): SGHVS, FQNEAQ. The CDR3 protein is CASSLKVGQGLTNEQFF. The CDR3 DNA is TGTGCCAGCAGCTTAAAGGTTGGACAGGGTCTGACCAATGAGCAGTTCTTC. The full variable domain, with the rest looked up from reference TRBV7-8 and TRBJ2-1, is GAGVSQSPRYKVAKRGQDVALRCDPISGHVSLFWYQQALGQGPEFLTYFQNEAQLDKSGLPSDRFFAERPEGSVSTLKIQRTQQEDSAVYLCASSLKVGQGLTNEQFFGPGTRLTVL.

This clonotype was seen a handful of times. CDR3 in amino acids: CATSREWGAWAYEQYF. CDR3 coding DNA: TGTGCCACCAGCAGAGAATGGGGGGCTTGGGCCTACGAGCAGTACTTC. J is TRBJ2-7 and V is TRBV15; D is possibly TRBD1 or TRBD2 (6 bases each). Germline assignment: CDR1 LNHNV and CDR2 YYDKDF (reference sequence). The CDR3 covers 16 residues. With 0 bases removed from V and 2 bases from J, the gap between germline ends came to 14 bases. The full variable domain, completed using reference TRBV15 and TRBJ2-7, is DAMVIQNPRYQVTQFGKPVTLSCSQTLNHNVMYWYQQKSSQAPKLLFHYYDKDFNNEADTPDNFQSRRPNTSFCFLDIRSPGLGDTAMYLCATSREWGAWAYEQYFGPGTRLTVT.

The rearrangement uses TRBV20-1 and TRBJ2-2; no clear D gene. The CDR3 is 15 residues long. V lost 6 bases to trimming and J lost 8 bases, with 22 bases between them. Germline V lookup: CDR1 DFQATT, CDR2 SNEGSKA (reference sequence). The CDR3: CSAIDGRLAPGELFF. Written as DNA, the CDR3 is TGCAGTGCCATAGATGGTCGGCTGGCCCCAGGGGAGCTGTTTTTT.

V is TRBV7-2 and J is TRBJ2-5; D is possibly TRBD1 (5 bases). Germline V gene lookup returns CDR1 SGHTA and CDR2 FQGNSA. Trimming cost V 5 bases and J 5 bases, with 21 bases left between them. The CDR3 covers 16 residues. In DNA form, the CDR3 reads TGTGCCAGCAGCCTGGGTGGGGTCTTGAAGGGGGAGACCCAGTACTTC. Its protein is CASSLGGVLKGETQYF.

The table lists this clonotype with a few counts. The V gene is TRBV7-2, the J gene TRBJ1-2, with 11 positions matching TRBD1. The germline V gene has CDR1 SGHTA and CDR2 FQGNSA. Germline trimming cut 8 bases from V and 7 bases from J; bases unmatched to any gene: 9. The CDR3 is 14 residues long. The CDR3 spells CASVRTGGIPGYTF. The CDR3 nucleotides are TGTGCCAGCGTCCGGACAGGGGGCATACCTGGCTACACCTTC.

The CDR3 sequence is CASSRLSGGFQETQYF. DNA for the CDR3: TGTGCCAGCAGCCGTTTATCGGGGGGATTCCAAGAGACCCAGTACTTC. This chain joins TRBV3-1 and TRBJ2-5; the match to TRBD2 covers 7 bases. V was pared by 4 bases and J by 1 base, with 9 bases of the junction left unmatched. Germline V CDR1 and CDR2: LGHDT, YNNKEL (reference sequence). The CDR3 sequence is 16 residues long.

This clonotype has just a few counts. This chain uses TRBV20-1 with TRBJ2-2; D gene ambiguous. Trimming left V 5 bases short and J 2 bases short, with 12 bases between. From germline, CDR1 is DFQATT and CDR2 SNEGSKA (reference sequence). CDR3 size: 14 residues. CDR3 nucleotides: TGCAGTGCTGCCAAATCCCGCAACACCGGGGAGCTGTTTTTT. Translating it yields CSAAKSRNTGELFF.

J is TRBJ1-1 and V is TRBV12-3 or TRBV12-4, with D perhaps matching TRBD1 (6 bases). The CDR3 loop spans 14 amino acids. The ends were cut back, 5 bases at V and 2 bases at J, with 12 bases in the middle. The CDR3 reads CASSRDTRNTEAFF. The CDR3 DNA is TGTGCCAGCAGTCGGGACACTAGAAACACTGAAGCTTTCTTT.

The chain combines TRBV7-8 with TRBJ2-5; D possibly corresponds to TRBD2 (6 bases). Germline loops: CDR1 SGHVS, CDR2 FQNEAQ. CDR3 length: 14 amino acids. V was shortened by 3 bases and J by 3 bases, with 11 bases between the two germline ends. DNA for the CDR3: TGTGCCAGCAGCTTTAAGGGACTCAAAGAGACCCAGTACTTC. Translated, it gives CASSFKGLKETQYF.

The chain recombines TRBV19 with TRBJ1-3, with unresolved D. V shed 4 bases and J shed 9 bases, with 16 bases lying between them. This CDR3 has 14 residues. CDR1 is LNHDA and CDR2 is SQIVND in the germline V gene (reference sequence). CDR3 residues: CASSTTTRPGTIYF. CDR3 sequence (DNA): TGTGCCAGTAGTACGACCACTCGACCGGGCACCATATATTTT.

This clonotype was detected a few times. The chain has TRBV6-5 and TRBJ2-4; 7 nucleotides line up with TRBD1. The CDR3 runs to 16 residues. J was trimmed by 0 bases and V by 4 bases; bases with no gene match: 6. Germline-derived CDR1 and CDR2 are MNHEY and SVGAGI. This chain's CDR3 is CASSSTGQLAKNIQYF. CDR3 in DNA: TGTGCCAGCAGTTCGACAGGGCAGCTAGCCAAAAACATTCAGTACTTC.

The J gene is TRBJ1-1, the V gene TRBV27; a possible D gene is TRBD1 (5 bases). The CDR3 has 15 amino acids. Per the germline V gene, CDR1 is MNHEY and CDR2 is SMNVEV (reference sequence). The V end lost 5 bases, the J end lost 3 bases, and 16 bases lay between the germline ends. CDR3 residues: CASSMKGLGDTEAFF. The CDR3 nucleotides are TGTGCCAGCAGTATGAAGGGACTGGGGGACACTGAAGCTTTCTTT.

In its sample, this clonotype was seen many times. The CDR3 region is CASSLTDGSIYEQYF. The CDR3 DNA reads TGTGCCAGCAGCTTAACGGACGGGTCGATATACGAGCAGTACTTC. The J gene is TRBJ2-7, the V gene TRBV11-2; no clear D. CDR1 is SGHAT, CDR2 FQNNGV, per germline. V gave up 2 bases and J gave up 4 bases, with 15 bases separating them. This CDR3 has 15 amino acids.

The chain is built from TRBV3-1 and TRBJ1-2; 10 bases match TRBD1. The germline CDR1 and CDR2 sequences are LGHDT and YNNKEL (reference sequence). CDR3 length equals 15 residues. V lost 3 bases to trimming and J lost 3 bases; unmatched junction nucleotides: 4. The CDR3 protein is CASSQTDRGYYGYTF. Written as DNA, the CDR3 is TGTGCCAGCAGCCAGACGGACAGGGGGTACTATGGCTACACCTTC.